The T cell receptor beta chain described here comes from a study of shared clonotypes between healthy human individuals. Study-wide points: Sharing across four donors was highest in naive CD4 (approximately 5%) and lowest in memory CD8 (about 0.4%).

The donor population consisted of healthy HIV-negative adults with no recent acute infections or vaccinations. The V gene lost 5 bases and the J gene lost 6 bases, with 8 bases spanning the gap. The CDR3 is 11 amino acids. Per the germline V gene, CDR1 is ENHRY and CDR2 is SYGVKD. Profiled with immunoSEQ multiplex PCR; TCRdb holds only in-frame clones, not every one. The sample lists 230,000 or so clones; over 60% were seen once. Notes on this clone: No antigen is known for it.

The specimen sequenced was memory CD4+ T cells sorted from blood. The subset denotes: CD45RA-negative fraction. This chain uses TRBV10-3 with TRBJ2-7; tentatively, D is TRBD1 (6 bases). This receptor was taken from a man aged 25-45 years in good health. The DNA for the CDR3 is TGTGCCATCAGTACAGGGACCGAGCAGTACTTC. Translating gives CAISTGTEQYF.